What follows are 21 T cell receptor beta chains derived from one specimen sequenced in a study of PD-L1 blockade in urothelial cancer. This table comes from immunoSEQ multiplex PCR, and its TCRdb copy is limited to in-frame clones, with some not included. The sample shows more than 95,000 clones, 86% of them seen only once. Time point defined: peripheral blood 6 weeks after treatment start. Sequencing was performed on PBMCs, taken around atezolizumab (anti-PD-L1) treatment. The origin of the receptors is a man in his forties or fifties with urothelial cancer.

J is TRBJ1-3 and V is TRBV7-8; D possibly corresponds to TRBD1 (6 bases). The CDR3 is made up of 14 amino acids. Trimming took off 5 bases at V and 2 bases at J, with 10 bases between the two ends. Looked up from germline, CDR1 is SGHVS and CDR2 is FQNEAQ. CDR3 protein: CASSQRGTGNTIYF. The DNA of the CDR3 is TGTGCCAGCAGCCAGAGGGGGACTGGAAACACCATATATTTT.

This sequence joins TRBV5-1 and TRBJ1-3, with 7 bases aligning to TRBD1. The CDR3 spans 15 residues. In germline, CDR1 is SGHRS, CDR2 YFSETQ. V dropped 0 bases and J dropped 4; count of bases not matched to a gene: 4. The DNA of the CDR3 is TGCGCCAGCAGCTTGGAGACAGGGCAGGGAAACACCATATATTTT. Protein: CASSLETGQGNTIYF. Complete variable domain (other parts from reference TRBV5-1 and TRBJ1-3): KAGVTQTPRYLIKTRGQQVTLSCSPISGHRSVSWYQQTPGQGLQFLFEYFSETQRNKGNFPGRFSGRQFSNSRSEMNVSTLELGDSALYLCASSLETGQGNTIYFGEGSWLTVV.

V usage is TRBV19 and J usage is TRBJ2-4; D is ambiguous. Trimming took 3 bases from V and 3 from J, leaving 12 bases between them. Germline loops: CDR1 LNHDA, CDR2 SQIVND (reference sequence). The CDR3 covers 15 residues. CDR3 sequence reads: CASSMRGGYKNIQYF. The CDR3 nucleotides are TGTGCCAGTAGTATGAGAGGTGGATACAAAAACATTCAGTACTTC.

The gene calls are TRBV5-1 and TRBJ2-3, with 10 bases identical to TRBD1. After removal of 3 bases from V and 1 base from J, the junction contained 2 bases not matched to a gene. The CDR3 spans 15 residues. The germline gives CDR1 SGHRS, CDR2 YFSETQ. DNA for the CDR3: TGCGCCAGCAGCTACGGGACAGGGGGCACAGATACGCAGTATTTT. Its protein product is CASSYGTGGTDTQYF.

This rearrangement joins TRBV15 to TRBJ2-3; TRBD2 aligns across 16 bases. The CDR3 contains 18 residues. Germline loops: CDR1 LNHNV, CDR2 YYDKDF (reference sequence). V lost 8 bases and J lost 5; bases outside the gene matches: 13. CDR3 DNA sequence: TGTGCCACCGGGGAAATGGGGACTAGCGGGAGGGGGAGAGATACGCAGTATTTT. Encoded protein: CATGEMGTSGRGRDTQYF.

The chain employs TRBV9 and TRBJ2-3; 7 bases are shared with TRBD2. Trimming cost V 4 bases and J 2 bases; bases outside gene matches: 13. This CDR3 is 17 amino acids long. The germline gives CDR1 SGDLS, CDR2 YYNGEE. The CDR3 is CASSQRGGTTDTDTQYF. The CDR3 DNA reads TGTGCCAGCAGCCAAAGAGGAGGGACTACCGACACAGATACGCAGTATTTT.

The chain is built from TRBV11-3 and TRBJ2-1; tentative D call: TRBD1 (5 bases). The CDR3 is 13 amino acids. Germline lookup yields CDR1 SGHNT and CDR2 YENEEA. Trimming took 4 bases from V and 6 from J, leaving 10 bases between them. CDR3: CASSSSRGNEQFF. The CDR3 region has the DNA TGTGCCAGCAGCTCAAGTAGGGGCAATGAGCAGTTCTTC.

The CDR3 loop is CASSQDRLSSGRGEQFF. For the CDR3, the DNA is TGTGCCAGCAGCCAAGATAGGTTGTCTAGCGGGAGAGGTGAGCAGTTCTTC. The V gene is TRBV4-2, the J gene TRBJ2-1, with 10 nucleotides matching TRBD2. The CDR3 is 17 amino acids. V trimming: 0 bases; J trimming: 9 bases; junction bases outside the gene matches: 11. Germline loops: CDR1 LGHNA, CDR2 YNFKEQ.

V and J are TRBV4-1 and TRBJ2-5, with TRBD2 matching 8 bases. V lost 8 bases and J lost 4; bases outside the gene matches: 6. This CDR3 is built from 13 residues. Germline-derived CDR1 and CDR2 are MGHRA and YSYEKL. The CDR3 sequence: CASAPGGGETQYF. The CDR3 DNA follows: TGCGCCAGCGCCCCGGGGGGGGGAGAGACCCAGTACTTC.

This clone was seen only a few times. In nucleotides, the CDR3 is TGTGCCAGCTCAACAGACAGGGACGGAACCTATGGCTACACCTTC. This sequence encodes CASSTDRDGTYGYTF. The rearrangement links TRBV18 to TRBJ1-2; 7 nucleotides match TRBD1. From germline, CDR1 is KGHSH and CDR2 LQKENI. The CDR3 totals 15 residues. Trimming cost V 5 bases and J 4 bases; bases outside gene matches: 10.

As to this clone: The same CDR3 can be traced to other DNA sequences in this sample. The CDR3 loop reads CASSRQGYGYTF. The CDR3 DNA follows: TGTGCCAGCAGTAGACAGGGGTATGGCTACACCTTC. The V and J genes are TRBV6-1 and TRBJ1-2; 8 bases map to TRBD1. Germline assignment: CDR1 MNHNS and CDR2 SASEGT. V lost 5 bases and J lost 5; bases outside the gene matches: 1. The CDR3 is made up of 12 amino acids.

This clone was seen many times. This chain uses TRBV30 with TRBJ2-1, with 7 bases lining up with TRBD2. With V trimmed by 1 base and J by 9 bases, 6 bases remained unmatched. Per the germline V gene, CDR1 is GTSNPN and CDR2 is SVGIG (reference sequence). CDR3 length equals 13 residues. CDR3 DNA sequence: TGTGCCTGGAGTGCTGGACTAGGTGGTGAGCAGTTCTTC. This encodes CAWSAGLGGEQFF.

The chain recombines TRBV28 with TRBJ2-1; 7 positions agree with TRBD2. This CDR3 comprises 13 residues. The germline CDR1 and CDR2 sequences are MDHEN and SYDVKM. The junction had 10 bases not matched to a gene; V was cut back by 5 bases and J by 12 bases. CDR3 sequence: CASSRGGESGQFF. As DNA, the CDR3 is TGTGCCAGCAGTCGGGGAGGGGAGTCGGGGCAGTTCTTC.

This clone was found a few times. The chain has TRBV7-8 and TRBJ1-6; possible D gene TRBD1, 5 bases. Germline CDR1 SGHVS, CDR2 FQNEAQ. The V end lost 2 bases, the J end lost 8 bases, and 13 bases lay between the germline ends. This CDR3 contains 15 residues. In DNA, the CDR3 is TGTGCCAGCAGCTTAATGGCAGGGATGCATTCACCCCTCCACTTT. Its protein is CASSLMAGMHSPLHF.

The chain joins TRBV19 to TRBJ2-1; TRBD1 matches 11 bases. Germline V CDR1 and CDR2: LNHDA, SQIVND (reference sequence). V trimming: 5 bases; J trimming: 3 bases; junction bases outside the gene matches: 6. This CDR3 comprises 16 residues. The CDR3 DNA is TGTGCCAGTAGTCCCAGGGGACAGGGGGTCTACAATGAGCAGTTCTTC. Translating it yields CASSPRGQGVYNEQFF.

The chain has TRBV18 and TRBJ2-7, with TRBD1 identical over 9 bases. The V and J ends lost 5 bases and 0 bases, in that order; junction bases with no gene match: 8. Germline CDR1 and CDR2: KGHSH and LQKENI. CDR3 length: 16 residues. The CDR3 is CASSYSTGGISYEQYF. CDR3 bases: TGTGCCAGCTCATATTCGACAGGGGGGATCTCCTACGAGCAGTACTTC.

V is TRBV30 and J is TRBJ1-1; tentatively, D is TRBD1 (5 bases). The CDR3 runs 13 residues. The germline V and J ends were trimmed by 4 bases and 3 bases, with 12 bases remaining between them. Germline V gene data show CDR1 as GTSNPN and CDR2 as SVGIG (reference sequence). CDR3 amino acids: CAWKRGWDTEAFF. CDR3 sequence (DNA): TGTGCCTGGAAGCGGGGGTGGGACACTGAAGCTTTCTTT.

CDR3 in amino acids: CASSLEVAASSYEQYF. For the CDR3, the DNA is TGTGCCAGCAGCTTGGAGGTAGCGGCCTCCTCCTACGAGCAGTACTTC. The rearrangement joins TRBV5-4 to TRBJ2-7, with D perhaps matching TRBD2 (6 bases). Germline values: CDR1 SGHNT, CDR2 YYREEE (reference sequence). This CDR3 has 16 residues. Trimming took 0 bases from V and 0 from J, leaving 13 bases between them.

The CDR3 region is CASSLVGETQYF. The CDR3 bases are TGTGCCAGCAGCTTAGTTGGCGAGACCCAGTACTTC. The rearrangement joins TRBV11-3 to TRBJ2-5; D ambiguous. Deletions cut 1 base from V and 5 bases from J, with 5 bases between. The CDR3 is 12 amino acids. Germline lookup yields CDR1 SGHNT and CDR2 YENEEA.

This chain uses TRBV5-5 with TRBJ2-3, with 12 bases fitting TRBD2. CDR1 SGHKS and CDR2 YYEKEE come from the germline V gene (reference sequence). V shed 5 bases and J 2 bases; nucleotides not matched to a gene: 9. The CDR3 has 17 amino acids. CDR3 nucleotide sequence: TGTGCCAGCAGGGACGAGAGACTAGCGGGAGCCACAGATACGCAGTATTTT. It is translated as CASRDERLAGATDTQYF.

The J gene is TRBJ2-2, the V gene TRBV19, with D hard to call. Looked up from germline, CDR1 is LNHDA and CDR2 is SQIVND (reference sequence). The CDR3 spans 15 residues. V was clipped by 5 bases and J by 3 bases, with 13 bases between them. CDR3 amino acids: CASSSRSLHTGELFF. The CDR3 nucleotides read TGTGCCAGTAGTTCGAGAAGCCTACACACCGGGGAGCTGTTTTTT.